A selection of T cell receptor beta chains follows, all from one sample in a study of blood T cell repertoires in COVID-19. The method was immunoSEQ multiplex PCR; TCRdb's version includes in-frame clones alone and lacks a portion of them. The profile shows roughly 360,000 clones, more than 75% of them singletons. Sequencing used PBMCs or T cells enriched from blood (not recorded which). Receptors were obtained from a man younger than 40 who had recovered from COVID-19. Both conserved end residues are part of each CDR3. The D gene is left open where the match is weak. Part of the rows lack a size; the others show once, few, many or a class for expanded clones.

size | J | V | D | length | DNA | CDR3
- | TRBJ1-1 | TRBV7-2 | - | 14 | TGTGCCAGCAGCTTGACGGGAATGAACACTGAAGCTTTCTTT | CASSLTGMNTEAFF
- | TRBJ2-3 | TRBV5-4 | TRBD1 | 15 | TGTGCCAGCAGCTTGGTGGGGACAGGGACAGATACGCAGTATTTT | CASSLVGTGTDTQYF
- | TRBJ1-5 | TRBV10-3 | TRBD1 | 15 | TGTGCCATACGACAGGGTTTGGAAGGCAATCAGCCCCAGCATTTT | CAIRQGLEGNQPQHF
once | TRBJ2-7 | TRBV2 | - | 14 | TGTGCCAGCTTAAGGGGTAGTTTCTCCTACGAGCAGTACTTC | CASLRGSFSYEQYF
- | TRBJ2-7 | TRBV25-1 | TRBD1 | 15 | TGTGCCAGCAGTGCCGGGACAGGGAGCTCCTACGAGCAGTACTTC | CASSAGTGSSYEQYF
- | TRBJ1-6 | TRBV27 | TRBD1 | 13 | TGTGCCACTGCGGACAGGCTAAATTCACCCCTCCACTTT | CATADRLNSPLHF
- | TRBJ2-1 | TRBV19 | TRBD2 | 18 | TGTGCCAGTAGTATAAGGCTAGCGGGGGGATCTTCCTACAATGAGCAGTTCTTC | CASSIRLAGGSSYNEQFF
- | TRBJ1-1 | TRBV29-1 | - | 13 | TGCAGCGCCCTCGGGGGGATGAGGACTGAAGCTTTCTTT | CSALGGMRTEAFF
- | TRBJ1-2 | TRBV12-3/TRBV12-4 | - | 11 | TGTGCCAGCAGCCGGGACTGGGGCTACACCTTC | CASSRDWGYTF
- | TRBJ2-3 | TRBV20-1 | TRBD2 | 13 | TGCAGTGCTAGTAGCGGGGGGACAGATACGCAGTATTTT | CSASSGGTDTQYF
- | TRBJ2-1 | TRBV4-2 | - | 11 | TGTGCCAGCAGCCAAGGCGGGGAACGGTTCTTC | CASSQGGERFF
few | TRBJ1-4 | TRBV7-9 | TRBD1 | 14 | TGTGCCAGCAGCTTTGGGACAGGGAATGAAAAACTGTTTTTT | CASSFGTGNEKLFF
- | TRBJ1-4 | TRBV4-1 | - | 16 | TGCGCCAGCAGCCAGGCGGGCGGGGCAAATAATGAAAAACTGTTTTTT | CASSQAGGANNEKLFF
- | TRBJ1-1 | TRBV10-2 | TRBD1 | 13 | TGCGCCAGCAGTCAACAGGGGGGCACTGAAGCTTTCTTT | CASSQQGGTEAFF
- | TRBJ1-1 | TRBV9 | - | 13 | TGTGCCAGCAGCCCCAGTACGAACACTGAAGCTTTCTTT | CASSPSTNTEAFF
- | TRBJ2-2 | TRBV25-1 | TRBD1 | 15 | TGTGCCAGCAGTGATGCCGGGACAGGGACCGGGGAGCTGTTTTTT | CASSDAGTGTGELFF
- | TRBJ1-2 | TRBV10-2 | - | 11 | TGCGCCAGCAAGTCGGATAGCGGCTACACCTTC | CASKSDSGYTF
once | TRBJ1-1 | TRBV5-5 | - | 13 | TGTGCCAGCAGCTCGACACCGAACACTGAAGCTTTCTTT | CASSSTPNTEAFF
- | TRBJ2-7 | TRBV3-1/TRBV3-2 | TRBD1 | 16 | TGTGCCAGCAGCCCGTTGCAAGGACAGGGCGGCTACGAGCAGTACTTC | CASSPLQGQGGYEQYF
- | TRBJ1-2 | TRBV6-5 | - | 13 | TGTGCCAGCAGGTCCGGGTCTATCTATGGCTACACCTTC | CASRSGSIYGYTF
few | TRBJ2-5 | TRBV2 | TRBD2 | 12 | TGTGCCAGCAGAGGACTAGCGGAGACCCAGTACTTC | CASRGLAETQYF
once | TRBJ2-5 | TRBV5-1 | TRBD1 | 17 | TGCGCCAGCAGCTTCCGGGACAGGGACGAGTTGGGGGAGACCCAGTACTTC | CASSFRDRDELGETQYF